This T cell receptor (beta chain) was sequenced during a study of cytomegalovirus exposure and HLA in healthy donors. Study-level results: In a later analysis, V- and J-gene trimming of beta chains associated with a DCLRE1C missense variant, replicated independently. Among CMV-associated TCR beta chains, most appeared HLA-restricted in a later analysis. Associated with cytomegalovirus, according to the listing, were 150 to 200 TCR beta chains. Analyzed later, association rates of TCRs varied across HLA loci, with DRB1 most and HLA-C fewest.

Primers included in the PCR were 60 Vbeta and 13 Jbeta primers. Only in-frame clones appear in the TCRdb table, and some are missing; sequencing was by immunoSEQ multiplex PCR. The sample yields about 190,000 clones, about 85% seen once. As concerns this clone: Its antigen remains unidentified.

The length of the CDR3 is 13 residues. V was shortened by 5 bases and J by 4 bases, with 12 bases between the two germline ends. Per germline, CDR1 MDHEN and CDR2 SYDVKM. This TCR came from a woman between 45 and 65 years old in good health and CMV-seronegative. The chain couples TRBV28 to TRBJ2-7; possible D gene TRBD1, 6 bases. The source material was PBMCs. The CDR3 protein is CASSRTAKYEQYF. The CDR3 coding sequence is TGTGCCAGCAGTCGGACAGCTAAGTACGAGCAGTACTTC.